This TCR beta chain came from a study of glioma-infiltrating T cells. At least ten counts were recorded for this clonotype. Trimming shortened V by 2 bases and J by 6 bases, and 10 bases separated the two germline ends. Germline loops: CDR1 KGHSH, CDR2 LQKENI. This CDR3 comprises 13 residues. The iRepertoire nested amplicon-rescue multiplex PCR amplified TCR alpha and beta CDR3s from RNA. One-step reverse transcription and amplification started from around 100-400 ng of tissue mRNA or PBMC total RNA. MiXCR was run by TCRdb on the multiplex PCR reads, yielding one entry per CDR3 protein. The sample lists around 190,000 distinct CDR3 sequences, around 32% occurring once.

The receptor was isolated from a human donor with low-grade glioma or glioblastoma, undergoing nonglioma brain surgery, or in good health (not recorded which). Input material: glioma tissue, nonneoplastic brain tissue, or PBMCs (not recorded which). The chain links TRBV18 to TRBJ2-5; no clear D. This CDR3 reads CASSPDPQQTQYF. CDR3 nucleotide sequence: TGTGCCAGCTCACCAGACCCTCAGCAGACCCAGTACTTC.